This TCR beta chain was observed in a study of CD8 T cells in ankylosing spondylitis. Study-level points and caveats: Past research had described some motif variants in reactive arthritis synovial fluid and blood. Ankylosing spondylitis blood seemed to carry a telltale TCR beta motif made of under 10 highly homologous variants.

Quantitative barcoded 5'-RACE was used to prepare TCR beta libraries. One entry per CDR3 protein results from TCRdb running MiXCR on the 5' RACE reads. The sample includes around 480,000 distinct CDR3 sequences, 15% to 20% of them seen just once. Worth noting for this clonotype: No antigen is known for it.

The clonotype originates from a male donor with ankylosing spondylitis. Material: blood, either unsorted or a sorted T cell fraction (not recorded which).

This chain's CDR3 is CAWTNSYSGQGSELFF. The CDR3 DNA is TGTGCCTGGACCAATTCGTATTCAGGGCAGGGGTCAGAGCTGTTTTTT. The chain is built from TRBV30 and TRBJ2-2; D might be TRBD1 (6 bases). Trimming removed 4 bases at V and 11 bases at J, with 26 bases between. From germline, CDR1 is GTSNPN and CDR2 SVGIG (reference sequence). The CDR3 runs to 16 residues.